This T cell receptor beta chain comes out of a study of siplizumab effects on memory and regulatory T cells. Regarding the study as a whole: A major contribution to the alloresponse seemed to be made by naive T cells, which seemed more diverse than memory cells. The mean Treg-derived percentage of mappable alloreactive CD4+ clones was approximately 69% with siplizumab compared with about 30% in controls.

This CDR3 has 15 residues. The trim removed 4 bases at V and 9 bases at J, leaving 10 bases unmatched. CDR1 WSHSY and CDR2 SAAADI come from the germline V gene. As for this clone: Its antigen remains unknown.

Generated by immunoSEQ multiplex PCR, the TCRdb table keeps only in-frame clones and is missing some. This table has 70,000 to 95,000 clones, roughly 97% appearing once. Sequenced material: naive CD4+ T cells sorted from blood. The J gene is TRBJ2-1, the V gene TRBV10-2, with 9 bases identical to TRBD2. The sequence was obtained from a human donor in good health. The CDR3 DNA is TGCGCCAGCAGTGTTCGGAGCGGGGGGTTCGGTGAGCAGTTCTTC. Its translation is CASSVRSGGFGEQFF.